Presented here are 12 T cell receptor beta chains from one specimen sequenced in a study of blood T cell repertoires in COVID-19. Only in-frame clones appear in the TCRdb table, and some are missing; sequencing was by immunoSEQ multiplex PCR. Found here are under 200,000 clones, around 89% of them singletons; the top ten hold under 0.85%. Sequenced input: PBMCs or T cells enriched from blood (not recorded which). The receptors were gathered from a woman aged 18 to 35 who had recovered from COVID-19.

This chain joins TRBV7-9 and TRBJ1-4, with a weak D call TRBD1 (5 bases). The CDR3 runs to 14 residues. CDR1 is SEHNR and CDR2 is FQNEAQ in the germline V gene (reference sequence). Trimming took 3 bases from V and 3 from J, leaving 8 bases between them. CDR3 bases: TGTGCCAGCAGCTTTTCAGGGTCTAATGAAAAACTGTTTTTT. Its protein is CASSFSGSNEKLFF.

This clone was counted a single time. This chain joins TRBV7-8 and TRBJ2-7; TRBD1 might be the D (6 bases). Germline-derived CDR1 and CDR2 are SGHVS and FQNEAQ. V shed 1 base and J shed 3 bases, with 13 bases lying between them. This CDR3 spans 15 amino acids. CDR3: CASSLDPGQRYEQYF. CDR3 DNA sequence: TGTGCCAGCAGCTTAGACCCGGGACAACGCTACGAGCAGTACTTC.

The chain employs TRBV21-1 and TRBJ1-1; TRBD1 reflects the table's D call only, with no check against the DNA. TRBV21-1 corresponds to a pseudogene. This CDR3 has 16 amino acids. This CDR3 is CASSKARTGGNTEAFF. The CDR3 DNA is TGTGCCAGCAGCAAAGCAAGGACAGGGGGAAACACTGAAGCTTTCTTT.

The chain joins TRBV7-6 to TRBJ1-1, with D possibly TRBD1 on 5 matching bases. This CDR3 contains 15 residues. Per germline, CDR1 SGHVS and CDR2 FNYEAQ. The germline V and J ends were trimmed by 4 bases and 4 bases, with 16 bases remaining between them. The CDR3 is CASSSPGGSSTEAFF. The CDR3 nucleotides are TGTGCCAGCAGCTCACCCGGGGGGTCGAGCACTGAAGCTTTCTTT.

The V gene is TRBV28, the J gene TRBJ2-1; 9 bases are shared with TRBD2. Germline values: CDR1 MDHEN, CDR2 SYDVKM. The CDR3 has 15 residues. Trimming took 6 bases from V and 3 from J; bases not matched to a gene: 6. CDR3 nucleotide sequence: TGTGCCAGCAGATCTCTAGCGGGGATCTACAATGAGCAGTTCTTC. Its protein product is CASRSLAGIYNEQFF.

The CDR3 reads CASSSLPTAGAADTQYF. DNA for the CDR3: TGTGCCAGCAGCTCCCTCCCGACAGCGGGAGCTGCCGATACGCAGTATTTT. The gene calls are TRBV13 and TRBJ2-3, with 8 bases that match TRBD2. Trimming at V came to 4 bases and at J to 6 bases, leaving 15 bases not matched to a gene. CDR1 PRHDT and CDR2 FYEKMQ come from the germline V gene (reference sequence). The CDR3 extends over 17 amino acids.

The chain carries TRBV5-4 and TRBJ2-1; TRBD2 matches at 8 bases. From germline, CDR1 is SGHNT and CDR2 YYREEE (reference sequence). V lost 3 bases to trimming and J lost 7 bases; unmatched junction nucleotides: 6. The CDR3 sequence is 14 residues long. The CDR3 protein is CASSSSGRTNEQFF. CDR3 nucleotides: TGTGCCAGCAGCTCAAGCGGGAGAACAAATGAGCAGTTCTTC.

The V call is TRBV18, the J call TRBJ1-3; possibly TRBD1 for D (6 bases). The germline V gene encodes CDR1 KGHSH and CDR2 LQKENI. The CDR3 extends over 15 amino acids. The V end was cut by 4 bases, the J end by 0 bases, with 10 bases between. The CDR3 protein is CASSLRQDSGNTIYF. The CDR3 DNA reads TGTGCCAGCTCACTTCGACAGGACTCTGGAAACACCATATATTTT.

The genes are TRBV6-6 and TRBJ1-5; D might be TRBD1 (5 bases). CDR1 is MNHNY and CDR2 is SVGAGI in the germline V gene (reference sequence). There are 16 residues in the CDR3. Between the trimmed V and J ends, which lost 0 bases and 2 bases, there was a span of 11 bases. In DNA form, the CDR3 reads TGTGCCAGCAGTTACTCATTCGCGGGGGGCAATCAGCCCCAGCATTTT. Protein product: CASSYSFAGGNQPQHF.

This clone was seen a single time. The V call is TRBV5-1, the J call TRBJ2-1; D is possibly TRBD2 (5 bases). CDR1 and CDR2 from the germline V gene are SGHRS and YFSETQ. This CDR3 is 13 amino acids long. V lost 5 bases to trimming and J lost 3 bases, with 9 bases between them. The CDR3 is CASSQDYYNEQFF. The CDR3 DNA follows: TGCGCCAGCAGTCAAGACTACTACAATGAGCAGTTCTTC.

This chain joins TRBV6-5 and TRBJ2-1; maybe TRBD1 (5 bases). The V end lost 5 bases, the J end lost 3 bases, and 11 bases lay between the germline ends. Germline loops: CDR1 MNHEY, CDR2 SVGAGI. The CDR3 sequence is 14 residues long. For the CDR3, the DNA is TGTGCCAGCAGTCGAGGACAAGACTACAATGAGCAGTTCTTC. It specifies CASSRGQDYNEQFF.

The chain carries TRBV19 and TRBJ1-5, with 9 bases identical to TRBD1. Germline-derived CDR1 and CDR2 are LNHDA and SQIVND (reference sequence). J gave up 6 bases and V 4 bases, and 7 bases lay outside the gene matches. The CDR3 extends over 15 amino acids. For the CDR3, the DNA is TGTGCCAGTAGTAACCGGGACAGGGTGGGTCAGCCCCAGCATTTT. This encodes CASSNRDRVGQPQHF. The entire variable domain, with the rest obtained from reference TRBV19 and TRBJ1-5, is as follows: DGGITQSPKYLFRKEGQNVTLSCEQNLNHDAMYWYRQDPGQGLRLIYYSQIVNDFQKGDIAEGYSVSREKKESFPLTVTSAQKNPTAFYLCASSNRDRVGQPQHFGDGTRLSIL.